This TCR beta chain stems from a study of T cell clonotyping in hematopoietic cell transplantation. Findings and limits, study-wide: Pathologically expanded recipient clonotypes increased progressively from day 30 to day 180 as diversity fell. Cells were unsorted, so CD4 and CD8 contributions were not separated.

The data were produced by immunoSEQ multiplex PCR, yet TCRdb's version contains in-frame clones alone and is incomplete. The data contain tens of thousands of clones, 95% of them seen just once; the ten biggest clones take up around 1%. About this clone: Its cognate antigen is unknown.

The J segment lost 2 bases and the V segment lost 0 bases, leaving 4 bases of the junction unmatched. Germline V CDR1 and CDR2: MGHRA, YSYEKL. The length of the CDR3 is 16 residues. The receptor was derived from a man aged 30 to 45 in good health. Some clones in this sample may be carry-over from other donors' samples. The J gene is TRBJ1-5, the V gene TRBV4-1, with 7 positions matching TRBD1. The sequencing sample was made of peripheral blood mononuclear cells. The CDR3 region is CASSQETGLRNQPQHF. The CDR3 nucleotides read TGCGCCAGCAGCCAAGAGACAGGGTTGCGCAATCAGCCCCAGCATTTT.